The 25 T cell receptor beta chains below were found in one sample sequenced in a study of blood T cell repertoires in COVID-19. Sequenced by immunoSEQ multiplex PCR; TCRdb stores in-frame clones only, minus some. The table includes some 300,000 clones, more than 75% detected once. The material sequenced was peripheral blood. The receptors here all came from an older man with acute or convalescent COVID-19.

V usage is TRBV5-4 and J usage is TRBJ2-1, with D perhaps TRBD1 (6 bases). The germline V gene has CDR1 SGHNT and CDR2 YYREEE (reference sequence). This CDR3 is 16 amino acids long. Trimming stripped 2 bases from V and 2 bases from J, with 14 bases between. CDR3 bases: TGTGCCAGCAGCTTCCCGGGACACCCAACCTACAATGAGCAGTTCTTC. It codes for CASSFPGHPTYNEQFF. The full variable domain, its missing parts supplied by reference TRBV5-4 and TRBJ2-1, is ETGVTQSPTHLIKTRGQQVTLRCSSQSGHNTVSWYQQALGQGPQFIFQYYREEENGRGNFPPRFSGLQFPNYSSELNVNALELDDSALYLCASSFPGHPTYNEQFFGPGTRLTVL.

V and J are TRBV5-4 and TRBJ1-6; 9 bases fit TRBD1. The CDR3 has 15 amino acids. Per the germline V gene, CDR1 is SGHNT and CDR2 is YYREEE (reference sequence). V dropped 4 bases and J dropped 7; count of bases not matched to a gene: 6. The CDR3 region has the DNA TGTGCCAGCAGCAACCGGACAGGGGTCAATTCACCCCTCCACTTT. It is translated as CASSNRTGVNSPLHF.

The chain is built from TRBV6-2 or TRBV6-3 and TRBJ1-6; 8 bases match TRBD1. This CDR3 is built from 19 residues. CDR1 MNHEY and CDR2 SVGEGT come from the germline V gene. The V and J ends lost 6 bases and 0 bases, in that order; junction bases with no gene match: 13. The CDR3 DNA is TGTGCCAGCAGCCCCACACGGGACAGGTCGAGCTCCTATAATTCACCCCTCCACTTT. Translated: CASSPTRDRSSSYNSPLHF.

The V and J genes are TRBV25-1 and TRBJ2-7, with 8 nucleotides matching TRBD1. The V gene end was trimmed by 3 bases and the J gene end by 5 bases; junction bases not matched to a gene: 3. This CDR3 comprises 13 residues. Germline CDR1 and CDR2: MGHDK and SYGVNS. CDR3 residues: CASSEWTGNEQYF. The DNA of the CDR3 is TGTGCCAGCAGTGAGTGGACAGGGAACGAGCAGTACTTC.

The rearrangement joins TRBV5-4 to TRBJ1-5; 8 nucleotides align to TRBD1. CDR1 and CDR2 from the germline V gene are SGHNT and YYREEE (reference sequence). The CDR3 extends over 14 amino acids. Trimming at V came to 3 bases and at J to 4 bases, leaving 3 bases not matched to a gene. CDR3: CASSSGTGNQPQHF. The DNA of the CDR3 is TGTGCCAGCAGCTCCGGGACAGGTAATCAGCCCCAGCATTTT.

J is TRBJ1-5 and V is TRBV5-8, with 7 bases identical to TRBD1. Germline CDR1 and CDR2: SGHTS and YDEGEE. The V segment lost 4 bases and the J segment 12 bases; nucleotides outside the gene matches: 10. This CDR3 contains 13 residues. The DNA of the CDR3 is TGTGCCAGCAGCCGGGGACAGCCAATTTACCAGCATTTT. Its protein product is CASSRGQPIYQHF.

The CDR3 region is CASSQDSGSGRAGETQYF. CDR3 DNA sequence: TGCGCCAGCAGCCAAGATAGCGGTAGCGGGAGGGCAGGGGAGACCCAGTACTTC. The chain carries TRBV4-3 and TRBJ2-5; 11 bases fit TRBD2. The length of the CDR3 is 18 residues. Losses at the gene ends were 0 bases for V and 5 bases for J; bases not matched to a gene: 11. Germline CDR1 reads LGHNA; CDR2 reads YSLEER.

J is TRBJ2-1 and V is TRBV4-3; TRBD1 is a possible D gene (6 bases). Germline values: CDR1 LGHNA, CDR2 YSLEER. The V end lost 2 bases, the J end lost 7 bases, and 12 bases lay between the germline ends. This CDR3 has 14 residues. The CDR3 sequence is CASSQSYRENEQFF. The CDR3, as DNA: TGCGCCAGCAGCCAATCGTACAGGGAGAATGAGCAGTTCTTC.

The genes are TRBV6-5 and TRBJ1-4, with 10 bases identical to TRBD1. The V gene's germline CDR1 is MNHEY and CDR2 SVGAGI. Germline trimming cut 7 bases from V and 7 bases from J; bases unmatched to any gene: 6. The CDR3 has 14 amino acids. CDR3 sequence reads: CASNRQGAGEKLFF. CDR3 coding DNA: TGTGCCAGCAACAGACAGGGGGCCGGTGAAAAACTGTTTTTT.

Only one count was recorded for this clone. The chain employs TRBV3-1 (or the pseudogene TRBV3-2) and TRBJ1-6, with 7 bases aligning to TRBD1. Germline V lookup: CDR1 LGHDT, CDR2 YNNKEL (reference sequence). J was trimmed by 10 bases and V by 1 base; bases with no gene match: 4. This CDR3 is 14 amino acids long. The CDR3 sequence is CASSQAGDSSPLHF. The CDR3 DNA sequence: TGTGCCAGCAGCCAAGCCGGGGACAGCTCACCCCTCCACTTT.

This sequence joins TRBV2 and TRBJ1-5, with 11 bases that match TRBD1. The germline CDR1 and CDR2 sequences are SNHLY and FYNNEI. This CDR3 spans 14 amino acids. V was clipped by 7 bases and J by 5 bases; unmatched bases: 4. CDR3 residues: CASNWDRGDQPQHF. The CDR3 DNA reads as TGTGCCAGCAATTGGGACAGGGGGGATCAGCCCCAGCATTTT.

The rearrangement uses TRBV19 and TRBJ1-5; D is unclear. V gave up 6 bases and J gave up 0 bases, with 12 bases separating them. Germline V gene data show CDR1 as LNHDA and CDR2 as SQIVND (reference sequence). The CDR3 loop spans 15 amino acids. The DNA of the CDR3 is TGTGCCAGTAGAGAGACCGGAGGTAGCAATCAGCCCCAGCATTTT. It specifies CASRETGGSNQPQHF.

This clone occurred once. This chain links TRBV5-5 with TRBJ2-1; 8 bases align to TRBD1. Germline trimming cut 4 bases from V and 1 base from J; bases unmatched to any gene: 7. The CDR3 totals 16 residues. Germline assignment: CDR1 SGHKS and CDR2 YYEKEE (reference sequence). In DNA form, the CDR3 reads TGTGCCAGCAGCGGCACCGGGACAGGTTCCTACAATGAGCAGTTCTTC. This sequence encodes CASSGTGTGSYNEQFF.

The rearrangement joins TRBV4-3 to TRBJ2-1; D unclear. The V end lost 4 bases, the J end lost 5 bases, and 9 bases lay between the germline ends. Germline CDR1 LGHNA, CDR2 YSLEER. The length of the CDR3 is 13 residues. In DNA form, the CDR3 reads TGCGCCAGCAGCCTCCAAACAAACAATGAGCAGTTCTTC. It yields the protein CASSLQTNNEQFF.

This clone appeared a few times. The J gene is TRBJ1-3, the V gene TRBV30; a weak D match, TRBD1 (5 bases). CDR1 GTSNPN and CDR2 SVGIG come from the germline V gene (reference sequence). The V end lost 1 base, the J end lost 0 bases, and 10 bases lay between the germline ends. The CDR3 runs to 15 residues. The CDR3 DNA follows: TGTGCCTGGAGTGCTAGGGGAAGCTCTGGAAACACCATATATTTT. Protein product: CAWSARGSSGNTIYF.

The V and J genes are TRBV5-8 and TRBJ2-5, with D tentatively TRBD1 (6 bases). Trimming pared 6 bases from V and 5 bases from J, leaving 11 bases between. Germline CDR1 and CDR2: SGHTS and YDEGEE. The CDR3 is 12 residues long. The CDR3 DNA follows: TGTGCCAGCAACACAGGGCTGGAGACCCAGTACTTC. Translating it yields CASNTGLETQYF.

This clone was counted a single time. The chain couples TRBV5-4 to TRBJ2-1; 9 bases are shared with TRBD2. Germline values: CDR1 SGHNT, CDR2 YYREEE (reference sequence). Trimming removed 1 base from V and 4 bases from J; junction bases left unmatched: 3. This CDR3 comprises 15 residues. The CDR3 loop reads CASSLYSGGYNEQFF. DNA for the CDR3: TGTGCCAGCAGCTTGTATAGCGGGGGATACAATGAGCAGTTCTTC.

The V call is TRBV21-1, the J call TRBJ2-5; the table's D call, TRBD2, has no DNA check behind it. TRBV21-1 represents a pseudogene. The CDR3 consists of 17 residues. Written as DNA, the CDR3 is TGTGCCAGCAGCGGAAAACTACTAGCGGGTTCCCAAGAGACCCAGTACTTC. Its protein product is CASSGKLLAGSQETQYF.

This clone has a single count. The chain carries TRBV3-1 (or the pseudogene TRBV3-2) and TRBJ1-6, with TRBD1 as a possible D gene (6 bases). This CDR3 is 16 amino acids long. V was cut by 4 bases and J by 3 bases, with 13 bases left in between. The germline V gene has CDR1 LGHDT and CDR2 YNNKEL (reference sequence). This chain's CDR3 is CASSPTYRDYNSPLHF. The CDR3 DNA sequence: TGTGCCAGCAGCCCCACTTACAGGGACTATAATTCACCCCTCCACTTT.

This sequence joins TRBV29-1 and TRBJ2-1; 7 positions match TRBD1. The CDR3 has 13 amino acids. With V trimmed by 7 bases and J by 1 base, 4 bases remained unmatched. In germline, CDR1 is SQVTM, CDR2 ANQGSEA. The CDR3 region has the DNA TGCAGCGGAACAGGGGTGTCCTACAATGAGCAGTTCTTC. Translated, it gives CSGTGVSYNEQFF.

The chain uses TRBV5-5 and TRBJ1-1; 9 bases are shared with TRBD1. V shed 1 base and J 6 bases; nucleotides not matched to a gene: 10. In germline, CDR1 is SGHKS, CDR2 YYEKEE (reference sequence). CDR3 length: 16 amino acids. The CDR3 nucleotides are TGTGCCAGCAGCTTGAGTGACAGGGGGTTTTGGTCTGAAGCTTTCTTT. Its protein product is CASSLSDRGFWSEAFF. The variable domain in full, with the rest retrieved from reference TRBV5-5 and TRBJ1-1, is DAGVTQSPTHLIKTRGQQVTLRCSPISGHKSVSWYQQVLGQGPQFIFQYYEKEERGRGNFPDRFSARQFPNYSSELNVNALLLGDSALYLCASSLSDRGFWSEAFFGQGTRLTVV.

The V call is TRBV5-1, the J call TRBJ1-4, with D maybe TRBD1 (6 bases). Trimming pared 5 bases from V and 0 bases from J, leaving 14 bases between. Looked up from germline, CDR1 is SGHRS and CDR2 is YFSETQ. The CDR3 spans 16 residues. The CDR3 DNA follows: TGCGCCAGCAGTCAGGGGTTTGGGACAACTAATGAAAAACTGTTTTTT. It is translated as CASSQGFGTTNEKLFF.

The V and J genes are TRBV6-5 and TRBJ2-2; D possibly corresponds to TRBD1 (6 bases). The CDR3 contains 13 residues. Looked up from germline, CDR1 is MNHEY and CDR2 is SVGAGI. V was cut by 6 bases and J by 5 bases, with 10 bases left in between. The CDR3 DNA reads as TGTGCCAGCAGACAAACAGGGACCGGGGAGCTGTTTTTT. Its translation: CASRQTGTGELFF.

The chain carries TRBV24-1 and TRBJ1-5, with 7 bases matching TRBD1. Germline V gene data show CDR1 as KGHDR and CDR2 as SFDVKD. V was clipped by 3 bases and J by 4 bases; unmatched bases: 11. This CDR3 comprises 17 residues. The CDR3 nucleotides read TGTGCCACCAGTGATCCAAGAGCCGGGACAGTTAATCAGCCCCAGCATTTT. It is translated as CATSDPRAGTVNQPQHF.

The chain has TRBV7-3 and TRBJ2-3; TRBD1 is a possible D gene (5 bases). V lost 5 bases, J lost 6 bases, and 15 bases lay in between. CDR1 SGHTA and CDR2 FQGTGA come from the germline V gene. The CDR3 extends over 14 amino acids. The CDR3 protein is CASSRVGVGDTQYF. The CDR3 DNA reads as TGTGCCAGCAGCCGCGTAGGGGTTGGGGATACGCAGTATTTT.